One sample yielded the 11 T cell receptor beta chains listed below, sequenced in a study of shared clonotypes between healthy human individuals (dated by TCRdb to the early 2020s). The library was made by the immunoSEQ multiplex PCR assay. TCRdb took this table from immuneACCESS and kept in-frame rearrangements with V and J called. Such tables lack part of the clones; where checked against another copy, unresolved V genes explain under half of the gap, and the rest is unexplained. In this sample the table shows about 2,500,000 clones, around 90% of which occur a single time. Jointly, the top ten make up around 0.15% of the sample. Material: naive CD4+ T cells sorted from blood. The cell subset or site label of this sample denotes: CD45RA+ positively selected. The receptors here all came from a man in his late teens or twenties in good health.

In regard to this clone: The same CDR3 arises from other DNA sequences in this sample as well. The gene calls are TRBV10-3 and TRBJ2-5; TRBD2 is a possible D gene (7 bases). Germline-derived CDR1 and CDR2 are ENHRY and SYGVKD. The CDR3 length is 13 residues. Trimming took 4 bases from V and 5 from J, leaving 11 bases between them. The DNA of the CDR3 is TGTGCCATCAGTGGGGGGGGCGGTGAGACCCAGTACTTC. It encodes CAISGGGGETQYF.

The CDR3, as DNA: TGTGCCAGCAGATTTTCTGGACAGAAATCACCCCTCCACTTT. It codes for CASRFSGQKSPLHF. This rearrangement joins TRBV27 to TRBJ1-6, with D maybe TRBD1 (6 bases). The germline CDR1 and CDR2 sequences are MNHEY and SMNVEV (reference sequence). Trimming cost V 6 bases and J 10 bases, with 16 bases left between them. The CDR3 spans 14 residues.

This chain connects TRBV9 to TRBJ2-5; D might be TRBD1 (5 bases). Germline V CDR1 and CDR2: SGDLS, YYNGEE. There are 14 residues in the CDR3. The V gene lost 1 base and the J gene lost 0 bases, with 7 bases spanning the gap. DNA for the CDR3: TGTGCCAGCAGCGTACAGGGCTACCAAGAGACCCAGTACTTC. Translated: CASSVQGYQETQYF.

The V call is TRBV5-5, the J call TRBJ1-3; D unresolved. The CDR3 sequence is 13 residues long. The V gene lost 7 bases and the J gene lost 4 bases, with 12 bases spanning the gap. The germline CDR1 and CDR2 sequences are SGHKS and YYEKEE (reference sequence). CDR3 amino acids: CASATDGGNTIYF. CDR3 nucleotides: TGTGCCAGCGCTACGGACGGAGGAAACACCATATATTTT.

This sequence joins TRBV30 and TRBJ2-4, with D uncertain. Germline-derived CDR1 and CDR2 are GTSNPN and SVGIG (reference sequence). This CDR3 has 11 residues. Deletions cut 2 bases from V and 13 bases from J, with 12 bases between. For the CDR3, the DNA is TGTGCCTGGAGTTTGGACGTCCCCCAGTACTTC. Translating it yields CAWSLDVPQYF.

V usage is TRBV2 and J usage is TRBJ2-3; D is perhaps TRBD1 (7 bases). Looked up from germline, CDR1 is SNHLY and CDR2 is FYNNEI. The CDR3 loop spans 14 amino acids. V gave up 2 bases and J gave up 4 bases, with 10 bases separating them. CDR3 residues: CASSELRGADTQYF. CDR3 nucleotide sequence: TGTGCCAGCAGTGAACTCAGGGGGGCAGATACGCAGTATTTT.

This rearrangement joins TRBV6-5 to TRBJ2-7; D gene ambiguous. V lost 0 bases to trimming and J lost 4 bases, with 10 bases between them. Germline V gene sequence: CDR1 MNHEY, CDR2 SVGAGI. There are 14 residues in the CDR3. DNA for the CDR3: TGTGCCAGCAGTTACTCGGTTGGCGGTTACGAGCAGTACTTC. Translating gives CASSYSVGGYEQYF.

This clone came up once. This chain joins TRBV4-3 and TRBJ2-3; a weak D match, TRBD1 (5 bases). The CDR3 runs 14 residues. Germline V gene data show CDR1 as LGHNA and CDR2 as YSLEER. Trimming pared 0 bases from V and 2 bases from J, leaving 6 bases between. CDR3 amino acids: CASSQDRDTDTQYF. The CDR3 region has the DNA TGCGCCAGCAGCCAAGACAGGGACACAGATACGCAGTATTTT.

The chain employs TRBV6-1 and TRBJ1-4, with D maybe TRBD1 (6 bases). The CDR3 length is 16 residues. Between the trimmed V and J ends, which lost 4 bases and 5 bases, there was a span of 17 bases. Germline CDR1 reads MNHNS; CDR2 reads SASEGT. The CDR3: CASSANRVTGNEKLFF. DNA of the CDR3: TGTGCCAGCAGTGCTAACAGGGTGACGGGGAATGAAAAACTGTTTTTT.

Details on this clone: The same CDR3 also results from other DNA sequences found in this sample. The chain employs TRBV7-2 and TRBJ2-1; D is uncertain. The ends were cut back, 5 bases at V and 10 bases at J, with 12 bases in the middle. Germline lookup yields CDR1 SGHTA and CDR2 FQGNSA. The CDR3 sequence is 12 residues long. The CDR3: CASSLLGLEQFF. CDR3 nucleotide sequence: TGTGCCAGCAGCCTGCTTGGCTTAGAGCAGTTCTTC. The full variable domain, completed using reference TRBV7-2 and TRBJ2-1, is GAGVSQSPSNKVTEKGKDVELRCDPISGHTALYWYRQSLGQGLEFLIYFQGNSAPDKSGLPSDRFSAERTGGSVSTLTIQRTQQEDSAVYLCASSLLGLEQFFGPGTRLTVL.

The CDR3 region has the DNA TGTGCCAGCAGTGAATATAAGGGCTCCTACGAGCAGTACTTC. Translation: CASSEYKGSYEQYF. The chain joins TRBV6-1 to TRBJ2-7, with D hard to call. Germline CDR1 MNHNS, CDR2 SASEGT. The germline V and J ends were trimmed by 2 bases and 0 bases, with 8 bases remaining between them. This CDR3 comprises 14 residues.